What follows are 9 T cell receptor beta chains derived from one specimen sequenced in a study of cytomegalovirus exposure and HLA in healthy donors. The primer mix had 60 Vbeta and 13 Jbeta primers. TCRdb's table, derived via immunoSEQ multiplex PCR, lists solely in-frame clones and lacks some. The profile shows 100,000 or so clones, 70% of them singletons. Sequenced material: PBMCs. The receptors shown here come from a man aged 35 to 55 in good health and CMV-seropositive.

This clone is a singleton in its sample. V usage is TRBV7-7 and J usage is TRBJ1-2, with 7 bases identical to TRBD1. The V gene's germline CDR1 is SSHAT and CDR2 FNYEAQ (reference sequence). The V and J ends lost 4 bases and 3 bases, in that order; junction bases with no gene match: 2. The CDR3 spans 13 residues. The CDR3 protein is CASSWGTDYGYTF. DNA of the CDR3: TGTGCCAGCAGCTGGGGGACAGACTATGGCTACACCTTC. The variable domain in full, completed from reference TRBV7-7 and TRBJ1-2, reads GAGVSQSPRYKVTKRGQDVTLRCDPISSHATLYWYQQALGQGPEFLTYFNYEAQPDKSGLPSDRFSAERPEGSISTLTIQRTEQRDSAMYRCASSWGTDYGYTFGSGTRLTVV.

The CDR3 DNA reads as TGTGCCAGTAGCGCCCTGAGGAAACTGTTTTTT. Amino acids: CASSALRKLFF. The genes are TRBV19 and TRBJ1-4; D gene uncertain. The CDR3 contains 11 residues. Trimming took off 6 bases at V and 11 bases at J, with 10 bases between the two ends. Per the germline V gene, CDR1 is LNHDA and CDR2 is SQIVND (reference sequence).

The chain combines TRBV15 with TRBJ2-7; D remains unclear. The CDR3 is 15 amino acids. Germline assignment: CDR1 LNHNV and CDR2 YYDKDF (reference sequence). Trimming took 0 bases from V and 4 from J, leaving 13 bases between them. The chain's CDR3 is CATSRDNEAIYEQYF. The DNA of the CDR3 is TGTGCCACCAGCAGAGATAATGAGGCAATTTACGAGCAGTACTTC.

The chain carries TRBV6-6 and TRBJ2-5; a weak D match, TRBD1 (6 bases). CDR3 size: 15 residues. Trimming removed 2 bases from V and 2 bases from J, with 12 bases in between. Germline V gene sequence: CDR1 MNHNY, CDR2 SVGAGI (reference sequence). The CDR3 spells CASSYHETGQETQYF. The CDR3 bases are TGTGCCAGCAGTTACCACGAGACAGGTCAAGAGACCCAGTACTTC.

This clone has more than one count but fewer than ten. The rearrangement links TRBV7-9 to TRBJ1-5; D possibly corresponds to TRBD1 (5 bases). Trimming cost V 5 bases and J 6 bases, with 20 bases left between them. This CDR3 comprises 16 residues. Germline CDR1 and CDR2: SEHNR and FQNEAQ (reference sequence). CDR3 in amino acids: CASSPSGGGLSQPQHF. The CDR3 nucleotides are TGTGCCAGCAGCCCATCGGGGGGAGGACTGAGTCAGCCCCAGCATTTT.

The gene calls are TRBV6-1 and TRBJ2-1; 12 nucleotides align to TRBD1. The germline CDR1 and CDR2 sequences are MNHNS and SASEGT. The CDR3 length is 16 residues. V was pared by 1 base and J by 7 bases, with 5 bases of the junction left unmatched. CDR3 region: CASSEVGQGAGNEQFF. The CDR3 DNA reads TGTGCCAGCAGTGAAGTGGGACAGGGGGCGGGGAATGAGCAGTTCTTC.

J is TRBJ2-5 and V is TRBV5-4; D gene unclear. Germline assignment: CDR1 SGHNT and CDR2 YYREEE (reference sequence). V lost 1 base, J lost 5 bases, and 12 bases lay in between. This CDR3 has 14 residues. CDR3 sequence (DNA): TGTGCCAGCAGCTTGAGCGCGCCCAAGGAGACCCAGTACTTC. Translation: CASSLSAPKETQYF.

The chain joins TRBV18 to TRBJ1-1; a weak D match, TRBD1 (5 bases). CDR1 is KGHSH and CDR2 is LQKENI in the germline V gene. V was shortened by 3 bases and J by 5 bases, with 16 bases between the two germline ends. The CDR3 spans 15 residues. In DNA form, the CDR3 reads TGTGCCAGCTCACCGAACTTACAGGTTCGTACTGAAGCTTTCTTT. Translating gives CASSPNLQVRTEAFF.

The rearrangement links TRBV5-1 to TRBJ2-7; 7 positions match TRBD1. Trimming removed 4 bases from V and 4 bases from J; junction bases left unmatched: 8. Germline V gene data show CDR1 as SGHRS and CDR2 as YFSETQ. The CDR3 has 14 amino acids. The CDR3 protein is CASSTRQGAYEQYF. The CDR3 DNA is TGCGCCAGCAGCACACGACAGGGTGCGTACGAGCAGTACTTC.